Detailed here is one T cell receptor beta chain. Antigen unknown. The CDR3 runs 14 residues. The V segment lost 4 bases and the J segment 3 bases; nucleotides outside the gene matches: 8. CDR1 and CDR2 from the germline V gene are SQVTM and ANQGSEA. Both 60 Vbeta primers and 13 Jbeta primers went into the PCR. Assay: immunoSEQ multiplex PCR; the TCRdb copy retains only in-frame clones and omits some. The table includes some 150,000 clones, roughly 80% detected once. These data come from a study of cytomegalovirus exposure and HLA in healthy donors. Study-level points and caveats: Overall, approximately 150 TCR beta chains were annotated as cytomegalovirus-associated. HLA alleles were associated with 16,000 or so TCR beta sequences in a later analysis at 0.05 false discovery rate.

The sequence derives from a man in his fifties or sixties in good health and CMV-seropositive. The V gene is TRBV29-1, the J gene TRBJ2-7; TRBD1 aligns across 8 bases. The sequenced sample was PBMCs. The CDR3 DNA sequence: TGCAGCGTTGGTCTCGGACAGGGTTACTACGAGCAGTACTTC. Its translation is CSVGLGQGYYEQYF.